This T cell receptor beta chain was documented in a study of PD-1 blockade in classical Hodgkin lymphoma. Across the study: Patients were administered nivolumab (3 mg/kg intravenously) every 2 weeks. General study findings and limits: While CD8+ TCR diversity did not rise significantly by C4D1, CD4+ TCR diversity did.

Exposure to brentuximab vedotin varied, and each patient had relapsed following autologous stem cell transplantation. V lost 5 bases and J 5 bases, leaving 22 bases between the germline ends. The CDR3 contains 18 residues. Germline CDR1 LGHNT, CDR2 FRNRAP. Generated by immunoSEQ multiplex PCR, the TCRdb table keeps only in-frame clones and is missing some. The sample yields tens of thousands of clones, more than 90% seen once. About this clone itself: The antigen is unknown.

The clonotype originates from a human donor with classical Hodgkin lymphoma. The sequences come from peripheral blood mononuclear cells (PBMCs), collected at baseline. The V gene is TRBV12-5, the J gene TRBJ2-6; TRBD1 might be the D (5 bases). Here the CDR3 DNA reads TGTGCTAGTGGTGTCCCGTATGCAGGACAAAGTCGGGCCAACGTCCTGACTTTC. This gives the protein CASGVPYAGQSRANVLTF.